The clone carrying this TCR beta chain was seen ten or more times. MiXCR was run by TCRdb on the RT-PCR reads, yielding one entry per CDR3 protein. The profile shows 550,000 to 750,000 distinct CDR3 sequences, approximately 14% of them singletons. V lost 4 bases and J lost 6, with 15 bases in between. The CDR3 contains 14 residues. Germline-derived CDR1 and CDR2 are SGHRS and YFSETQ. This TCR derives from a female donor in good health, serving as a healthy control. This sequence joins TRBV5-1 and TRBJ2-3, with D possibly TRBD1 on 5 matching bases. Sequencing used memory CD4+ T cells from blood. CDR3 amino acids: CASSPGPSPDTQYF. The CDR3 DNA reads TGCGCCAGCAGCCCAGGGCCCTCTCCGGATACGCAGTATTTT.